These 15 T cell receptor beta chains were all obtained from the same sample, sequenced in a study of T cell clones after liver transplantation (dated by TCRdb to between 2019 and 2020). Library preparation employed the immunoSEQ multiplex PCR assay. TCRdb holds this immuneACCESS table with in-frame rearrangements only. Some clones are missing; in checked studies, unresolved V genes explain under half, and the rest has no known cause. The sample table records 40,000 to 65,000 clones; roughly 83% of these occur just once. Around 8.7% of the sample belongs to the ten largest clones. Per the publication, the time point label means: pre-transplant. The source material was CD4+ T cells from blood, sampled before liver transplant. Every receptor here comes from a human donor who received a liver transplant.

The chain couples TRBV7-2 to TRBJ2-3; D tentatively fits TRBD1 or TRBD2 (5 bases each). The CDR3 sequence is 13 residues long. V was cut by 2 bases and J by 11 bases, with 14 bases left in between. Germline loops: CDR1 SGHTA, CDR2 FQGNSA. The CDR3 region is CASSLRLEGRQYF. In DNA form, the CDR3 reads TGTGCCAGCAGCTTAAGATTAGAGGGGAGGCAGTATTTT.

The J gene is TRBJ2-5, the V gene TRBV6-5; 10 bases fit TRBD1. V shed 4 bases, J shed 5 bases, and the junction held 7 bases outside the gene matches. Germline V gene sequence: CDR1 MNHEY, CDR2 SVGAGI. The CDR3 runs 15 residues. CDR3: CASSFDRGRGETQYF. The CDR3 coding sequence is TGTGCCAGCAGTTTCGACAGGGGGCGCGGGGAGACCCAGTACTTC.

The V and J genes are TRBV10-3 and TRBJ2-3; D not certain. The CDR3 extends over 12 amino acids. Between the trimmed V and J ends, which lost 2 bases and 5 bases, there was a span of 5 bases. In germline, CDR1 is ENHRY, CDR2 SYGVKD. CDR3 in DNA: TGTGCCATCAGTGAGAAAATAGATACGCAGTATTTT. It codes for CAISEKIDTQYF.

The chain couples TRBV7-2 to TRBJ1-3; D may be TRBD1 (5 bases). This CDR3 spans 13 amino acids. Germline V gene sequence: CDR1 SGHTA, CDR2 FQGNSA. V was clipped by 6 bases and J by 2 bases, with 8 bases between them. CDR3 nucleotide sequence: TGTGCCAGCAGGGGGGATGCTGGAAACACCATATATTTT. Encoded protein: CASRGDAGNTIYF. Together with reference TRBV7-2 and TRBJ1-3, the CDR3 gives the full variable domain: GAGVSQSPSNKVTEKGKDVELRCDPISGHTALYWYRQSLGQGLEFLIYFQGNSAPDKSGLPSDRFSAERTGGSVSTLTIQRTQQEDSAVYLCASRGDAGNTIYFGEGSWLTVV.

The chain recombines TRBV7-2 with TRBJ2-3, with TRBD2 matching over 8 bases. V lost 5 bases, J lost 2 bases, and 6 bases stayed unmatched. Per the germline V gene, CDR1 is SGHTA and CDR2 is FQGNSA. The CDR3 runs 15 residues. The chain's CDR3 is CASSTASGYTDTQYF. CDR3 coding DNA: TGTGCCAGCAGCACTGCTAGCGGGTACACAGATACGCAGTATTTT.

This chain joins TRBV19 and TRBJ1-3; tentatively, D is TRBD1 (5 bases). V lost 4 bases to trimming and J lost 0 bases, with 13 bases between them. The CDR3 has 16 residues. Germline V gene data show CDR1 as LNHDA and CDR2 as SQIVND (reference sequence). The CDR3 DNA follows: TGTGCCAGTAGTACAAGGGGCACCCGCTCTGGAAACACCATATATTTT. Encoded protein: CASSTRGTRSGNTIYF. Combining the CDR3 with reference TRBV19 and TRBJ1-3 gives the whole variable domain DGGITQSPKYLFRKEGQNVTLSCEQNLNHDAMYWYRQDPGQGLRLIYYSQIVNDFQKGDIAEGYSVSREKKESFPLTVTSAQKNPTAFYLCASSTRGTRSGNTIYFGEGSWLTVV.

The CDR3 reads CASSQRNAAGPGEPQHF. The DNA of the CDR3 is TGTGCCAGCAGCCAACGAAATGCGGCCGGCCCTGGGGAGCCCCAGCATTTT. The chain uses TRBV4-2 and TRBJ1-5; D not resolved. This CDR3 comprises 17 residues. The V gene lost 2 bases and the J gene lost 8 bases, with 22 bases spanning the gap. Germline values: CDR1 LGHNA, CDR2 YNFKEQ.

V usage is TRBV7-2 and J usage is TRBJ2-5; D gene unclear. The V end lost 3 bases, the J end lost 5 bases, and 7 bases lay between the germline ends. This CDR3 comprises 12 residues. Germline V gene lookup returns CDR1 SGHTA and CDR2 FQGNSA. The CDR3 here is CASSFHKETQYF. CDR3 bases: TGTGCCAGCAGCTTTCATAAGGAGACCCAGTACTTC.

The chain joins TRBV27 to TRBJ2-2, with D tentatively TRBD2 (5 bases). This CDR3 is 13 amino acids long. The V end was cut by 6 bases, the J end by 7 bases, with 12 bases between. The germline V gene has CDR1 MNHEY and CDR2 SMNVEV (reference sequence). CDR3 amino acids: CASRREYIGELFF. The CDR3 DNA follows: TGTGCCAGCAGGAGGGAGTATATCGGGGAGCTGTTTTTT.

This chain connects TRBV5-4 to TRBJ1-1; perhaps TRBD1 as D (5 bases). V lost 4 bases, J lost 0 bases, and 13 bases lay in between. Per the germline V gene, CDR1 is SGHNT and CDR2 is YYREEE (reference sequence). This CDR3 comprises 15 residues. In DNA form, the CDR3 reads TGTGCCAGCAGCACTTCTGGGGGATTGAACACTGAAGCTTTCTTT. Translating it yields CASSTSGGLNTEAFF.

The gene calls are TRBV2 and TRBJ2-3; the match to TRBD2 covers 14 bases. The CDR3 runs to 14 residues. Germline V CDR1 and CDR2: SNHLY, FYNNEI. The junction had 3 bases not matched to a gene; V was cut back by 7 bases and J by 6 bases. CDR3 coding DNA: TGTGCCAGCACCGGACTAGCGGGAGGTGATACGCAGTATTTT. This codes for CASTGLAGGDTQYF.

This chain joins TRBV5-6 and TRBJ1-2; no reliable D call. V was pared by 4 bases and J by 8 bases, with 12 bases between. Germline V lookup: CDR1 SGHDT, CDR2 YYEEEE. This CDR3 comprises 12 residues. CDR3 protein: CASSPRTEGYTF. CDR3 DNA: TGTGCCAGCAGCCCTAGGACCGAGGGCTACACCTTC.

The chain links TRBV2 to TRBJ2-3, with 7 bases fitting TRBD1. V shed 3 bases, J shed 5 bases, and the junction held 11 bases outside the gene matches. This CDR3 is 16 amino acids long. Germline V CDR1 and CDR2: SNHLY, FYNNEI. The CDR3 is CASSEATGVRGDTQYF. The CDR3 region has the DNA TGTGCCAGCAGTGAGGCTACAGGGGTTCGTGGAGATACGCAGTATTTT.

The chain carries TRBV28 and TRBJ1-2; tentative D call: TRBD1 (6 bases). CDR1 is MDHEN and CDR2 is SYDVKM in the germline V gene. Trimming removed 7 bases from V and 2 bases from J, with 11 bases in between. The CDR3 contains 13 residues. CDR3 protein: CASKLDRNYGYTF. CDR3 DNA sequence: TGTGCCAGCAAACTAGACAGGAACTATGGCTACACCTTC.

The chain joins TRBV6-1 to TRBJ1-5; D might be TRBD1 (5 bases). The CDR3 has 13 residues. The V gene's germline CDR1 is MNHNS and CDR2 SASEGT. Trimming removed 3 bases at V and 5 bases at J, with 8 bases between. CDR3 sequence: CASSDQGYQPQHF. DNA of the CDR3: TGTGCCAGCAGTGACCAGGGTTATCAGCCCCAGCATTTT.